Sequencing of this TCR beta chain was carried out in a study of beta chain features in type 1 diabetes. Overall study context: Cells sorted and examined across all samples totaled more than 90,000,000.

As to this clone: Its antigen is undetermined.

The germline V and J ends were trimmed by 5 bases and 6 bases, with 19 bases remaining between them. The CDR3 extends over 15 amino acids. Germline V CDR1 and CDR2: SGHTA, FQGNSA. Sequenced material consisted of expressed TCRB transcripts (all of the isolated RNA was reverse transcribed). The table came from immunoSEQ multiplex PCR; TCRdb's copy has only in-frame clones and leaves some out. The sample has under 250,000 clones; about 15% are singletons. General study results and limits: Shortening of TCRB CDR3s, moderate but significant, appeared in all four CD4+ subsets of Type 1 diabetes patients. Individuals with type 1 diabetes displayed fewer insertions and more deletions at VDJ junctions. Patients' naive, central memory and regulatory TCRB repertoires appeared more alike than those of healthy donors.

Sequencing input: naive CD4+ T cells from blood. V gene TRBV7-2 combines with J gene TRBJ2-5, with D hard to call. The sequence was collected from a man aged 25-45 years with type 1 diabetes. The CDR3 loop is CASSPSAGRRQTQYF. The DNA for the CDR3 is TGTGCCAGCAGCCCCTCGGCAGGTAGAAGGCAGACCCAGTACTTC.